The 18 T cell receptor beta chains below were found in one sample sequenced in a study of cytomegalovirus exposure and HLA in healthy donors. Both 60 Vbeta primers and 13 Jbeta primers went into the PCR. Profiled with immunoSEQ multiplex PCR; TCRdb holds only in-frame clones, not every one. The sample records about 170,000 clones, roughly 80% being singletons. The specimen was PBMCs. These receptors were obtained from a male donor in good health and CMV-seronegative.

The rearrangement uses TRBV6-5 and TRBJ1-5; the match to TRBD1 covers 7 bases. Germline V CDR1 and CDR2: MNHEY, SVGAGI. After removal of 2 bases from V and 14 bases from J, the junction contained 6 bases not matched to a gene. CDR3 length: 12 residues. The CDR3 reads CASSYPDGTEHF. The CDR3 DNA sequence: TGTGCCAGCAGTTACCCGGACGGGACAGAGCATTTT.

This clone has a handful of counts. The J gene is TRBJ1-2, the V gene TRBV5-1; D is possibly TRBD1 (5 bases). The CDR3 has 15 residues. Trimming cost V 0 bases and J 2 bases, with 11 bases left between them. Germline CDR1 and CDR2: SGHRS and YFSETQ. CDR3 bases: TGCGCCAGCAGCTTGGAGGTCGGGGGAAACTATGGCTACACCTTC. Its protein is CASSLEVGGNYGYTF.

The chain couples TRBV28 to TRBJ2-1; D may be TRBD1 (6 bases). CDR1 is MDHEN and CDR2 is SYDVKM in the germline V gene. V lost 2 bases and J 3 bases, leaving 11 bases between the germline ends. There are 15 residues in the CDR3. The CDR3 DNA reads as TGTGCCAGCAGTTTAACGTGGACAGACTACAATGAGCAGTTCTTC. This translates into CASSLTWTDYNEQFF. Together with reference TRBV28 and TRBJ2-1, the CDR3 gives the full variable domain: DVKVTQSSRYLVKRTGEKVFLECVQDMDHENMFWYRQDPGLGLRLIYFSYDVKMKEKGDIPEGYSVSREKKERFSLILESASTNQTSMYLCASSLTWTDYNEQFFGPGTRLTVL.

This clone is a singleton in its sample. The chain uses TRBV29-1 and TRBJ2-1; 10 bases are a match to TRBD2. V was clipped by 7 bases and J by 12 bases; unmatched bases: 12. This CDR3 region has 13 residues. Germline-derived CDR1 and CDR2 are SQVTM and ANQGSEA. This chain's CDR3 is CSAHSGRATLQFF. CDR3 sequence (DNA): TGCAGCGCCCACAGCGGGAGGGCCACTTTGCAGTTCTTC.

This clone was observed a single time. The V and J genes are TRBV5-4 and TRBJ1-2, with D maybe TRBD1 (5 bases). Germline V lookup: CDR1 SGHNT, CDR2 YYREEE (reference sequence). The V end lost 4 bases, the J end lost 5 bases, and 9 bases lay between the germline ends. This CDR3 contains 12 residues. The CDR3 reads CASSVDSYGYTF. The CDR3 DNA sequence: TGTGCCAGCAGCGTAGACAGTTATGGCTACACCTTC.

J is TRBJ2-7 and V is TRBV6-1; D unresolved. This CDR3 comprises 13 residues. CDR1 and CDR2 (germline): MNHNS, SASEGT. With 5 bases removed from V and 2 bases from J, the gap between germline ends came to 10 bases. CDR3 DNA sequence: TGTGCCAGCAGTACGGCGGTTACCTACGAGCAGTACTTC. It is translated as CASSTAVTYEQYF.

The V and J genes are TRBV28 and TRBJ2-1; D is unresolved. Deletions cut 3 bases from V and 0 bases from J, with 9 bases between. CDR1 and CDR2 (germline): MDHEN, SYDVKM. CDR3 length equals 15 residues. CDR3 in DNA: TGTGCCAGCAGTTTTTTGCGGAGCTCCTACAATGAGCAGTTCTTC. It translates to CASSFLRSSYNEQFF.

J is TRBJ2-6 and V is TRBV5-6; no clear D gene. The germline V gene encodes CDR1 SGHDT and CDR2 YYEEEE. The CDR3 contains 13 residues. V lost 2 bases and J lost 4, with 4 bases in between. CDR3 residues: CASSLQGANVLTF. The CDR3 DNA reads as TGTGCCAGCAGCTTACAAGGGGCCAACGTCCTGACTTTC. The complete variable domain, with remaining parts taken from reference TRBV5-6 and TRBJ2-6, reads DAGVTQSPTHLIKTRGQQVTLRCSPKSGHDTVSWYQQALGQGPQFIFQYYEEEERQRGNFPDRFSGHQFPNYSSELNVNALLLGDSALYLCASSLQGANVLTFGAGSRLTVL.

This clone was recorded once. The V gene is TRBV28, the J gene TRBJ1-1, with a tentative D call TRBD1 (6 bases). Trimming left V 5 bases short and J 4 bases short, with 20 bases between. This CDR3 is built from 16 residues. Germline V gene sequence: CDR1 MDHEN, CDR2 SYDVKM. In DNA, the CDR3 is TGTGCCAGCAGTCCCTCCTGGGGAGGGGGAAGCACTGAAGCTTTCTTT. It yields the protein CASSPSWGGGSTEAFF.

This clone is a singleton in its sample. The rearrangement uses TRBV4-2 and TRBJ2-1; 12 nucleotides align to TRBD2. Per germline, CDR1 LGHNA and CDR2 YNFKEQ. The CDR3 is made up of 16 amino acids. The V segment lost 4 bases and the J segment 5 bases; nucleotides outside the gene matches: 6. CDR3 sequence (DNA): TGTGCCAGCAGCCTCGAATCTAGCGGGGGGGACAATGAGCAGTTCTTC. The encoded protein is CASSLESSGGDNEQFF.

The chain combines TRBV7-8 with TRBJ1-3; a weak D match, TRBD1 (6 bases). The CDR3 loop spans 14 amino acids. With 1 base removed from V and 7 bases from J, the gap between germline ends came to 11 bases. Germline CDR1 SGHVS, CDR2 FQNEAQ. The CDR3 protein is CASSLDPTGNTIYF. The CDR3, as DNA: TGTGCCAGCAGCTTAGACCCTACAGGGAACACCATATATTTT.

This clone appeared a single time. V gene TRBV18 combines with J gene TRBJ1-1; 7 bases map to TRBD1. This CDR3 has 15 amino acids. Per germline, CDR1 KGHSH and CDR2 LQKENI. V shed 3 bases, J shed 4 bases, and the junction held 8 bases outside the gene matches. CDR3 DNA: TGTGCCAGCTCACCCCGGGGACAGACCTCCACTGAAGCTTTCTTT. It codes for CASSPRGQTSTEAFF.

The chain recombines TRBV28 with TRBJ2-1; perhaps TRBD1 as D (6 bases). This CDR3 comprises 14 residues. CDR1 and CDR2 (germline): MDHEN, SYDVKM. Trimming pared 6 bases from V and 0 bases from J, leaving 9 bases between. CDR3 nucleotides: TGTGCCAGCAGGGACAGAAGCTCCTACAATGAGCAGTTCTTC. This gives the protein CASRDRSSYNEQFF.

The chain is built from TRBV28 and TRBJ1-2, with D unresolved. CDR1 and CDR2 from the germline V gene are MDHEN and SYDVKM. CDR3 length: 15 residues. Trimming took 5 bases from V and 3 from J, leaving 16 bases between them. CDR3 sequence (DNA): TGTGCCAGCAGTACGGGATTTTCGGAGTACTATGGCTACACCTTC. Residues: CASSTGFSEYYGYTF.

V usage is TRBV13 and J usage is TRBJ2-3; the match to TRBD2 covers 16 bases. Looked up from germline, CDR1 is PRHDT and CDR2 is FYEKMQ (reference sequence). The V segment lost 5 bases and the J segment 8 bases; nucleotides outside the gene matches: 7. This CDR3 comprises 16 residues. The CDR3 coding sequence is TGTGCCAGCAGCAGGGGGACTAGCGGGAGGGCCTCTACGCAGTATTTT. Its translation is CASSRGTSGRASTQYF.

The chain couples TRBV7-3 to TRBJ2-5, with 11 nucleotides matching TRBD2. Trimming cost V 5 bases and J 7 bases; bases outside gene matches: 6. The V gene's germline CDR1 is SGHTA and CDR2 FQGTGA. The CDR3 has 14 amino acids. This CDR3 is CASSPLAGGWTQYF. CDR3 bases: TGTGCCAGCAGCCCTCTAGCGGGAGGATGGACCCAGTACTTC.

This clone showed up just a few times. CDR3 protein: CASSELGQGYEQYF. The CDR3 coding sequence is TGTGCCAGCAGTGAACTGGGACAGGGCTACGAGCAGTACTTC. V usage is TRBV2 and J usage is TRBJ2-7; 9 nucleotides line up with TRBD1. The V gene's germline CDR1 is SNHLY and CDR2 FYNNEI. The CDR3 length is 14 residues. V trimming: 2 bases; J trimming: 3 bases; junction bases outside the gene matches: 2.

Comment on this clone: The junction differs from germline at one of its ends, possibly a read error. The chain combines TRBV13 with TRBJ1-2, with TRBD1 matching 7 bases. This CDR3 contains 13 residues. Germline CDR1 and CDR2: PRHDT and FYEKMQ (reference sequence). The CDR3 nucleotides read TGTGCCAGCAGCCTAGGGACAGACTATGGCTACACCTTC. Translated, it gives CASSLGTDYGYTF.